This is a list of T cell receptor beta chains from one sample in a study of monozygotic twins with inflammatory bowel disease. Reprocessing the 5' RACE reads, TCRdb reports a single entry for every CDR3 protein and omits DNA. The table lists 400,000 or so distinct CDR3 sequences. Sequencing input: blood. These receptors were obtained from a human donor with ulcerative colitis or Crohn's disease, or a healthy co-twin of an affected twin (not recorded which). CDR3s include the opening cysteine and the closing phenylalanine or tryptophan. Each record gives: V gene, J gene, CDR3 protein.

v_gene: TRBV29-1; j_gene: TRBJ2-2; CDR3aa: CSVEWHSTGELFF
v_gene: TRBV5-6; j_gene: TRBJ1-1; CDR3aa: CASRGQGAQNTEAFF
v_gene: TRBV19; j_gene: TRBJ2-3; CDR3aa: CASRTLQGPDTQYF
v_gene: TRBV11-2; j_gene: TRBJ2-2; CDR3aa: CASSPGQMNTGELFF
v_gene: TRBV19; j_gene: TRBJ1-1; CDR3aa: CASSKGEVNTEAFF
v_gene: TRBV5-5; j_gene: TRBJ1-1; CDR3aa: CASSLLLVAGGSNTEAFF
v_gene: TRBV5-6; j_gene: TRBJ2-5; CDR3aa: CASSFQGHPQTETQYF
v_gene: TRBV20-1; j_gene: TRBJ2-1; CDR3aa: CSAAKDTSVNEQFF
v_gene: TRBV6-5; j_gene: TRBJ2-3; CDR3aa: CASSTGVGQGEDTQYF
v_gene: TRBV6-1; j_gene: TRBJ2-2; CDR3aa: CASSLTGTGFVGELFF
v_gene: TRBV18; j_gene: TRBJ1-2; CDR3aa: CASSPPGHTNYGYTF
v_gene: TRBV12-3/TRBV12-4; j_gene: TRBJ2-6; CDR3aa: CASTNPGANVLTF
v_gene: TRBV5-1; j_gene: TRBJ2-6; CDR3aa: CASSLAPLAGGPSGANVLTF
v_gene: TRBV5-1; j_gene: TRBJ2-1; CDR3aa: CASSRGTSGYNEQFF
v_gene: TRBV28; j_gene: TRBJ2-2; CDR3aa: CASSLELAATGELFF
v_gene: TRBV12-3/TRBV12-4; j_gene: TRBJ2-1; CDR3aa: CASRTGLAEFF
v_gene: TRBV12-3/TRBV12-4; j_gene: TRBJ2-1; CDR3aa: CASSPDPGVRMDEQFF
v_gene: TRBV21-1; j_gene: TRBJ2-3; CDR3aa: CASSKGPGRGLDTQYF
v_gene: TRBV28; j_gene: TRBJ2-5; CDR3aa: CASSQGTAVETQYF
v_gene: TRBV15; j_gene: TRBJ2-1; CDR3aa: CATSRLHNEQFF
v_gene: TRBV29-1; j_gene: TRBJ2-7; CDR3aa: CSVERPSGTGGYEQYF
v_gene: TRBV10-3; j_gene: TRBJ2-2; CDR3aa: CAISRDKLTTGELFF
v_gene: TRBV11-2; j_gene: TRBJ2-5; CDR3aa: CASSLEAFQETQYF
v_gene: TRBV15; j_gene: TRBJ2-3; CDR3aa: CATSRDLPDTQYF
v_gene: TRBV19; j_gene: TRBJ2-7; CDR3aa: CASSIRATYEQYF
v_gene: TRBV3-1; j_gene: TRBJ2-7; CDR3aa: CASSPRGHYEQYF
v_gene: TRBV6-1; j_gene: TRBJ1-1; CDR3aa: CASAGTVNTEAFF
v_gene: TRBV2; j_gene: TRBJ1-4; CDR3aa: CASSLWATNEKLFF
v_gene: TRBV5-6; j_gene: TRBJ2-7; CDR3aa: CASSPGLAGNSYEQYF
v_gene: TRBV5-1; j_gene: TRBJ2-5; CDR3aa: CASSMGHRLQETQYF
v_gene: TRBV12-3/TRBV12-4; j_gene: TRBJ1-1; CDR3aa: CASSDNVKNTEAFF
v_gene: TRBV12-3/TRBV12-4; j_gene: TRBJ2-7; CDR3aa: CASSFPGQGVHEQYF
v_gene: TRBV20-1; j_gene: TRBJ2-7; CDR3aa: CSAREPTGISYEQYF
v_gene: TRBV10-3; j_gene: TRBJ2-3; CDR3aa: CAISGGVTDTQYF
v_gene: TRBV6-6; j_gene: TRBJ1-2; CDR3aa: CASSPTGLNYGYTF
v_gene: TRBV12-3/TRBV12-4; j_gene: TRBJ1-2; CDR3aa: CASSEGFWRLRVDYGYTF
v_gene: TRBV7-2; j_gene: TRBJ1-5; CDR3aa: CASSQSAGGNQPQHF
v_gene: TRBV18; j_gene: TRBJ1-2; CDR3aa: CASSPPSRNYGYTF
v_gene: TRBV9; j_gene: TRBJ2-1; CDR3aa: CASSVWDRPTDEQFF
v_gene: TRBV28; j_gene: TRBJ2-3; CDR3aa: CASSFPLRGSDTQYF
v_gene: TRBV5-8; j_gene: TRBJ1-2; CDR3aa: CASSSVGTAIYGYTF
v_gene: TRBV2; j_gene: TRBJ2-1; CDR3aa: CASIARGLVYEQFF
v_gene: TRBV10-3; j_gene: TRBJ2-7; CDR3aa: CAIRGYSGLPLEQYF
v_gene: TRBV5-1; j_gene: TRBJ2-1; CDR3aa: CASSWTSLRRSSYNEQFF
v_gene: TRBV4-3; j_gene: TRBJ2-7; CDR3aa: CASSQDLGGRLGEQYF
v_gene: TRBV5-1; j_gene: TRBJ1-1; CDR3aa: CASSLVPSGQTNTEAFF
v_gene: TRBV7-9; j_gene: TRBJ1-1; CDR3aa: CASSQIKLQGNTEAFF